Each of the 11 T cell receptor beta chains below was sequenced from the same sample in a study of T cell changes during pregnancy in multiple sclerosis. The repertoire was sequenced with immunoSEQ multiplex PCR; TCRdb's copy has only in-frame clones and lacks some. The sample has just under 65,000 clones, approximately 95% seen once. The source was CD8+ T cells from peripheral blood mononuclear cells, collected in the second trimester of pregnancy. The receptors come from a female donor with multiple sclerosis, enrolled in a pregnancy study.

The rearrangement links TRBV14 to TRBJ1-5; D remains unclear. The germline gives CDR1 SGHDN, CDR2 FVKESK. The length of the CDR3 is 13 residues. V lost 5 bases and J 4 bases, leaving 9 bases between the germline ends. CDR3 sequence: CASSGAMNQPQHF. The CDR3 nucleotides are TGTGCCAGCAGCGGTGCGATGAATCAGCCCCAGCATTTT. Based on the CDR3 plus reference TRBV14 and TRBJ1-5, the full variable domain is EAGVTQFPSHSVIEKGQTVTLRCDPISGHDNLYWYRRVMGKEIKFLLHFVKESKQDESGMPNNRFLAERTGGTYSTLKVQPAELEDSGVYFCASSGAMNQPQHFGDGTRLSIL.

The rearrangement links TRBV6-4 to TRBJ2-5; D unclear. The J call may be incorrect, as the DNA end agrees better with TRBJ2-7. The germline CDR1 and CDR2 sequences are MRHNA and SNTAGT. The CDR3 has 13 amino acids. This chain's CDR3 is CASSDPCGYEQYF. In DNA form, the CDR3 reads TGTGCCAGCAGTGACCCATGCGGCTACGAGCAGTACTTC.

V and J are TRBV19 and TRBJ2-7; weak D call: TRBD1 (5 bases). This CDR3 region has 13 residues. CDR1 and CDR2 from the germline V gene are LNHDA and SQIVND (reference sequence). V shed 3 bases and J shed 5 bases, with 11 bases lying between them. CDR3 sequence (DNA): TGTGCCAGTAGTATTAGGGGATCGGACGAGCAGTACTTC. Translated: CASSIRGSDEQYF.

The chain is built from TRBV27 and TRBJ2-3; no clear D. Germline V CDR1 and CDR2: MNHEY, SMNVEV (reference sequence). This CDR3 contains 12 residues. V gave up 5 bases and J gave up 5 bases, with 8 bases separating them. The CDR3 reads CASSRGVDTQYF. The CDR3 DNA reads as TGTGCCAGCAGTCGAGGAGTAGATACGCAGTATTTT.

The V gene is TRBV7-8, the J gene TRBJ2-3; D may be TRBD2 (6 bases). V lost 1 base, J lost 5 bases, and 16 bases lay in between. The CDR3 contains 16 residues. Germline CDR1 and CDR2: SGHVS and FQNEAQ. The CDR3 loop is CASSLEGWRVQDTQYF. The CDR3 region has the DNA TGTGCCAGCAGCTTAGAGGGTTGGAGGGTTCAAGATACGCAGTATTTT.

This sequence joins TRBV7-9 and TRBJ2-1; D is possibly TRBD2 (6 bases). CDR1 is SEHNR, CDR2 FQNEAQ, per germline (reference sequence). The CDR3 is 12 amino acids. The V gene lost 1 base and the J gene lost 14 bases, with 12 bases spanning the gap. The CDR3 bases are TGTGCCAGCAGCTTAGGCGTTACGGGGGAGTTCTTC. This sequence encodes CASSLGVTGEFF.

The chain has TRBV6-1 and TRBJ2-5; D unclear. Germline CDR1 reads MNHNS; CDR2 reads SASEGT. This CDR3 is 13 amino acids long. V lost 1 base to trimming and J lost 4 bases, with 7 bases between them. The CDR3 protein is CASSEGAAETQYF. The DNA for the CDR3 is TGTGCCAGCAGTGAAGGGGCCGCAGAGACCCAGTACTTC.

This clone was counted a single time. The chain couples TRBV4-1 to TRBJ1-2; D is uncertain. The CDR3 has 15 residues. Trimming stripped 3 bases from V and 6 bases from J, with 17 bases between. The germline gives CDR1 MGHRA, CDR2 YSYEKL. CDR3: CASSQGGREEDGYTF. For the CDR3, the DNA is TGCGCCAGCAGCCAGGGAGGTAGGGAGGAGGATGGCTACACCTTC.

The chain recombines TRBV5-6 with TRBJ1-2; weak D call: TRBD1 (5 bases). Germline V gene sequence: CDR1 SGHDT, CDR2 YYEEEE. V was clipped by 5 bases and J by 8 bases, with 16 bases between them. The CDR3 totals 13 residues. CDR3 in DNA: TGTGCCAGCAGTTTTGAGACAGACTTCGGCTACACCTTC. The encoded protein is CASSFETDFGYTF. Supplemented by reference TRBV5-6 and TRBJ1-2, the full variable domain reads DAGVTQSPTHLIKTRGQQVTLRCSPKSGHDTVSWYQQALGQGPQFIFQYYEEEERQRGNFPDRFSGHQFPNYSSELNVNALLLGDSALYLCASSFETDFGYTFGSGTRLTVV.

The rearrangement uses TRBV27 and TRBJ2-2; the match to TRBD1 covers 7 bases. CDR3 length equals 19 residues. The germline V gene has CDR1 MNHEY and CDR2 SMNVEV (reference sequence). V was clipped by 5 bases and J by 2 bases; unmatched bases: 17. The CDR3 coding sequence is TGTGCCAGCAGTACTCGACAGGGAGCTGAATCCCGCAACACCGGGGAGCTGTTTTTT. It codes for CASSTRQGAESRNTGELFF.

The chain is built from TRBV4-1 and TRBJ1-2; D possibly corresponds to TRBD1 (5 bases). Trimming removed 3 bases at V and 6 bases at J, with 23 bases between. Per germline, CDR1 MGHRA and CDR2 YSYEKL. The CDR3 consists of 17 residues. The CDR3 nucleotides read TGCGCCAGCAGCCAGCTCGGGACTTCGCCCGGAAAGGATGGCTACACCTTC. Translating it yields CASSQLGTSPGKDGYTF.